This TCR beta chain is drawn from a study of blood T cells in healthy people across ages. Of note for this clonotype: Its antigen is still unknown.

Using a J-beta primer mix together with a sample-barcoded 5' primer, a second PCR was run for 7 to 11 cycles. TCRdb reprocessed the 5' RACE reads with MiXCR, giving one entry per CDR3 protein. The sample has 450,000 to 650,000 distinct CDR3 sequences, under 30% seen once; the top ten hold under 9%. The study drew donors from healthy Caucasian individuals in Russia aged roughly 6 to 90. The authors isolated at least 6.5 million PBMCs per sample. The CDR3 has 16 residues. V shed 5 bases, J shed 8 bases, and the junction held 14 bases outside the gene matches. Study outcomes and limitations: With donor CMV status unknown, expanded clonotype changes were possibly confounded.

These sequences were also reported in another study, on T cells of mothers and their children. That paper notes: The authors added sample barcodes and 2-4 random nucleotides using the M1S primer of the second PCR.

The chain carries TRBV12-3 or TRBV12-4 and TRBJ1-2, with TRBD1 identical over 10 bases. Sequences were obtained from blood. The TCR comes from a boy between 10 and 17 years old in good health. The CDR3 DNA reads as TGTGCCAGCAGTCCCGCGGGGGGACAGGGGATGGGAGGCTACACCTTC. Translation gives CASSPAGGQGMGGYTF.